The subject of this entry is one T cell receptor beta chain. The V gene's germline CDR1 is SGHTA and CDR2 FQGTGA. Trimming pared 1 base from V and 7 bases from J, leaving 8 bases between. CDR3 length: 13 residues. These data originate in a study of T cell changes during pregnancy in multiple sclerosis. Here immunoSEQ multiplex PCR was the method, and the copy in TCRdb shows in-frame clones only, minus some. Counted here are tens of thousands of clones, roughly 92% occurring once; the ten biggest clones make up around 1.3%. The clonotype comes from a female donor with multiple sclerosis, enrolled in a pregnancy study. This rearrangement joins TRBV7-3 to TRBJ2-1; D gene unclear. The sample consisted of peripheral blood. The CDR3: CASSLMVKNEQFF. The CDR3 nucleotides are TGTGCCAGCAGCTTAATGGTTAAAAATGAGCAGTTCTTC.